This is a list of T cell receptor beta chains from one sample in a study of blood T cells in healthy people across ages. A single record per CDR3 protein comes from TCRdb applying MiXCR to the 5' RACE reads. The table lists approximately 800,000 distinct CDR3 sequences, about 26% of them singletons, with around 3% in the top ten. A further study also used this sample, focusing on T cells of mothers and their children.

Sequencing used blood. These receptors originate from a boy younger than 18 in good health. The CDR3 runs from the conserved cysteine through the conserved F or W. Fields, in order: V gene, D gene, clone size, J gene, CDR3 protein, CDR3 DNA. D genes are given only for firm matches. Size is omitted from some rows. Given values are once, few, many or a class for expanded clones.

v_call: TRBV3-1
d_call: -
clone_size: few
j_call: TRBJ2-3
cdr3_aa: CASSQGTPVPTDTQYF
cdr3_nt: TGTGCCAGCAGCCAAGGGACGCCAGTCCCCACAGATACGCAGTATTTT

v_call: TRBV20-1
d_call: TRBD2
clone_size: -
j_call: TRBJ2-5
cdr3_aa: CSALTSGRAVETQYF
cdr3_nt: TGCAGTGCTCTGACTAGCGGGAGGGCCGTGGAGACCCAGTACTTC

v_call: TRBV12-3/TRBV12-4
d_call: -
clone_size: few
j_call: TRBJ2-5
cdr3_aa: CASTPHWGQQGSQYF
cdr3_nt: TGTGCCAGCACTCCTCACTGGGGTCAACAAGGATCCCAGTACTTC

v_call: TRBV6-5
d_call: -
clone_size: -
j_call: TRBJ1-2
cdr3_aa: CASSYRGYGYTF
cdr3_nt: TGTGCCAGCAGTTACCGGGGGTATGGCTACACCTTC

v_call: TRBV9
d_call: -
clone_size: -
j_call: TRBJ2-5
cdr3_aa: CASSGPGKETQYF
cdr3_nt: TGTGCCAGCAGCGGCCCAGGGAAGGAGACCCAGTACTTC

v_call: TRBV9
d_call: -
clone_size: -
j_call: TRBJ2-5
cdr3_aa: CASSPREGFQETQYF
cdr3_nt: TGTGCCAGCAGCCCAAGAGAGGGTTTCCAAGAGACCCAGTACTTC

v_call: TRBV13
d_call: -
clone_size: few
j_call: TRBJ2-1
cdr3_aa: CASSFRADSSYNEQFF
cdr3_nt: TGTGCCAGCAGCTTTAGGGCCGACAGCTCGTACAATGAGCAGTTCTTC

v_call: TRBV7-9
d_call: -
clone_size: -
j_call: TRBJ1-1
cdr3_aa: CASSPRVGVTEAFF
cdr3_nt: TGTGCCAGCAGCCCCCGGGTGGGGGTCACTGAAGCTTTCTTT

v_call: TRBV12-3/TRBV12-4
d_call: -
clone_size: -
j_call: TRBJ1-2
cdr3_aa: CASSFAYGGYTF
cdr3_nt: TGTGCCAGCAGTTTCGCTTACGGGGGCTACACCTTC

v_call: TRBV12-5
d_call: TRBD1
clone_size: few
j_call: TRBJ2-2
cdr3_aa: CASGPGTANTGELFF
cdr3_nt: TGTGCTAGTGGCCCCGGGACAGCGAACACCGGGGAGCTGTTTTTT

v_call: TRBV5-5
d_call: -
clone_size: few
j_call: TRBJ1-5
cdr3_aa: CASSIQGFPNQPQHF
cdr3_nt: TGTGCCAGCAGCATCCAGGGATTCCCCAATCAGCCCCAGCATTTT

v_call: TRBV20-1
d_call: TRBD2
clone_size: -
j_call: TRBJ2-3
cdr3_aa: CSAETSGTDTQYF
cdr3_nt: TGCAGTGCCGAGACTAGCGGCACAGATACGCAGTATTTT

v_call: TRBV6-1
d_call: TRBD1
clone_size: few
j_call: TRBJ1-4
cdr3_aa: CASREQGANEKLFF
cdr3_nt: TGTGCCAGCAGAGAACAGGGGGCGAATGAAAAACTGTTTTTT

v_call: TRBV20-1
d_call: -
clone_size: -
j_call: TRBJ2-3
cdr3_aa: CSADMTGTPTDTQYF
cdr3_nt: TGCAGTGCTGACATGACAGGGACTCCCACAGATACGCAGTATTTT

v_call: TRBV5-6
d_call: -
clone_size: -
j_call: TRBJ1-2
cdr3_aa: CASSLGHLRDYGYTF
cdr3_nt: TGTGCCAGCAGCTTGGGACACCTAAGGGACTATGGCTACACCTTC

v_call: TRBV2
d_call: TRBD2
clone_size: -
j_call: TRBJ2-2
cdr3_aa: CASSELAAAGELFF
cdr3_nt: TGTGCCAGCAGTGAACTAGCGGCCGCCGGGGAGCTGTTTTTT

v_call: TRBV29-1
d_call: -
clone_size: -
j_call: TRBJ2-3
cdr3_aa: CSVDAWPTSTDTQYF
cdr3_nt: TGCAGCGTTGACGCTTGGCCTACTAGCACAGATACGCAGTATTTT

v_call: TRBV7-9
d_call: TRBD2
clone_size: -
j_call: TRBJ2-5
cdr3_aa: CASSFSGLGEETQYF
cdr3_nt: TGCGCCAGCAGCTTCTCGGGACTAGGTGAAGAGACCCAGTACTTC

v_call: TRBV10-3
d_call: TRBD1
clone_size: once
j_call: TRBJ2-5
cdr3_aa: CAIRQGFRNQETEYF
cdr3_nt: TGTGCCATCAGACAGGGGTTTAGGAACCAAGAGACCGAGTACTTC

v_call: TRBV5-4
d_call: TRBD1
clone_size: -
j_call: TRBJ2-2
cdr3_aa: CASSFNRGRNTGELFF
cdr3_nt: TGTGCCAGCAGCTTTAACAGGGGGAGAAACACCGGGGAGCTGTTTTTT

v_call: TRBV6-1
d_call: -
clone_size: -
j_call: TRBJ2-1
cdr3_aa: CASSELSGGYNEQFF
cdr3_nt: TGTGCCAGCAGTGAATTGTCCGGGGGTTACAATGAGCAGTTCTTC

v_call: TRBV10-3
d_call: TRBD2
clone_size: few
j_call: TRBJ2-7
cdr3_aa: CAISAIRDRGGEQYF
cdr3_nt: TGTGCCATCAGTGCGATCAGGGACCGCGGGGGTGAGCAGTACTTC

v_call: TRBV4-1
d_call: TRBD2
clone_size: -
j_call: TRBJ2-5
cdr3_aa: CASSQVSLAEETQYF
cdr3_nt: TGCGCCAGCAGCCAAGTCAGTCTAGCGGAAGAGACCCAGTACTTC

v_call: TRBV29-1
d_call: -
clone_size: few
j_call: TRBJ2-5
cdr3_aa: CSVETGGQETQYF
cdr3_nt: TGCAGCGTTGAAACTGGGGGCCAAGAGACCCAGTACTTC

v_call: TRBV9
d_call: -
clone_size: -
j_call: TRBJ2-5
cdr3_aa: CASSVDGIEETQYF
cdr3_nt: TGTGCCAGCAGCGTAGATGGCATAGAAGAGACCCAGTACTTC

v_call: TRBV20-1
d_call: -
clone_size: few
j_call: TRBJ2-1
cdr3_aa: CSLDFNNEQFF
cdr3_nt: TGCAGTTTGGACTTTAACAATGAGCAGTTCTTC

v_call: TRBV6-1
d_call: -
clone_size: few
j_call: TRBJ1-4
cdr3_aa: CAGSGGTTNEKLFF
cdr3_nt: TGTGCCGGGTCGGGGGGCACAACTAATGAAAAACTGTTTTTT

v_call: TRBV5-1
d_call: -
clone_size: -
j_call: TRBJ2-7
cdr3_aa: CAGRSCHEQYF
cdr3_nt: TGCGCCGGGCGGAGCTGCCACGAGCAGTACTTC

v_call: TRBV7-2
d_call: TRBD2
clone_size: -
j_call: TRBJ2-1
cdr3_aa: CASSRHRLATLDNEQFF
cdr3_nt: TGTGCCAGCAGCCGGCACCGACTAGCCACCCTCGACAATGAGCAGTTCTTC

v_call: TRBV20-1
d_call: -
clone_size: -
j_call: TRBJ1-4
cdr3_aa: CSAAQGATNEKLFF
cdr3_nt: TGCAGTGCTGCACAGGGTGCAACTAATGAAAAACTGTTTTTT

v_call: TRBV2
d_call: -
clone_size: -
j_call: TRBJ1-4
cdr3_aa: CASSTTGSREGLFF
cdr3_nt: TGTGCCAGCAGTACCACCGGGAGTAGAGAAGGACTGTTTTTT

v_call: TRBV6-5
d_call: -
clone_size: -
j_call: TRBJ2-3
cdr3_aa: CASSYRRRFTDTQYF
cdr3_nt: TGTGCCAGCAGTTACCGTCGGCGATTCACAGATACGCAGTATTTT

v_call: TRBV20-1
d_call: -
clone_size: few
j_call: TRBJ2-3
cdr3_aa: CSARMPGTDTDTQYF
cdr3_nt: TGCAGTGCTAGAATGCCGGGGACCGACACGGATACGCAGTATTTT

v_call: TRBV7-2
d_call: TRBD2
clone_size: -
j_call: TRBJ2-1
cdr3_aa: CASSVQKAGVGNEQFF
cdr3_nt: TGTGCCAGCAGCGTCCAGAAAGCGGGGGTCGGAAATGAGCAGTTCTTC

v_call: TRBV12-3/TRBV12-4
d_call: -
clone_size: -
j_call: TRBJ1-3
cdr3_aa: CASSSPRGLQTSGNTIYF
cdr3_nt: TGTGCCAGCAGTTCTCCGCGGGGTTTGCAGACCTCTGGAAACACCATATATTTT

v_call: TRBV5-1
d_call: TRBD2
clone_size: -
j_call: TRBJ2-5
cdr3_aa: CASMPLAGEETQYF
cdr3_nt: TGCGCCAGCATGCCCCTAGCGGGGGAAGAGACCCAGTACTTC

v_call: TRBV2
d_call: TRBD1
clone_size: few
j_call: TRBJ1-5
cdr3_aa: CASTGQAKRQPQHF
cdr3_nt: TGTGCCAGCACGGGACAGGCCAAAAGGCAGCCCCAGCATTTT

v_call: TRBV20-1
d_call: TRBD2
clone_size: few
j_call: TRBJ2-3
cdr3_aa: CSAPTRGGVTDTQYF
cdr3_nt: TGCAGTGCACCGACCCGGGGGGGCGTGACAGATACGCAGTATTTT

v_call: TRBV6-1
d_call: -
clone_size: -
j_call: TRBJ1-4
cdr3_aa: CASRAANEKLFF
cdr3_nt: TGTGCCAGCAGGGCCGCTAATGAAAAACTGTTTTTT

v_call: TRBV4-1
d_call: -
clone_size: -
j_call: TRBJ2-1
cdr3_aa: CASSQEQIYNEQFF
cdr3_nt: TGCGCCAGCAGCCAAGAACAAATCTACAATGAGCAGTTCTTC

v_call: TRBV6-1
d_call: TRBD2
clone_size: -
j_call: TRBJ2-3
cdr3_aa: CASSGEPGGASTDTQYF
cdr3_nt: TGTGCCAGCAGTGGAGAACCGGGGGGAGCTAGCACAGATACGCAGTATTTT

v_call: TRBV5-6
d_call: TRBD1
clone_size: -
j_call: TRBJ2-1
cdr3_aa: CASSWGQKLSYNEQFF
cdr3_nt: TGTGCCAGCAGCTGGGGACAGAAACTTTCCTACAATGAGCAGTTCTTC

v_call: TRBV20-1
d_call: -
clone_size: -
j_call: TRBJ2-7
cdr3_aa: CSGLQGSLYEQYF
cdr3_nt: TGCAGTGGCCTACAGGGTTCTCTCTACGAGCAGTACTTC

v_call: TRBV7-2
d_call: TRBD1
clone_size: -
j_call: TRBJ2-3
cdr3_aa: CASSLNPDRGQGDTQYF
cdr3_nt: TGTGCCAGCAGCTTAAACCCAGACAGGGGACAGGGAGATACGCAGTATTTT

v_call: TRBV12-3/TRBV12-4
d_call: -
clone_size: -
j_call: TRBJ1-1
cdr3_aa: CASSLSRQNTEAFF
cdr3_nt: TGTGCCAGCAGTTTATCCCGACAGAACACTGAAGCTTTCTTT

v_call: TRBV12-3/TRBV12-4
d_call: -
clone_size: -
j_call: TRBJ1-1
cdr3_aa: CASSLGWSNTEAFF
cdr3_nt: TGTGCCAGCAGCCTGGGATGGTCGAACACTGAAGCTTTCTTT

v_call: TRBV7-2
d_call: -
clone_size: -
j_call: TRBJ1-2
cdr3_aa: CASSPSSGNHGYTF
cdr3_nt: TGTGCCAGCAGCCCTTCTTCAGGGAACCATGGCTACACCTTC

v_call: TRBV6-1
d_call: -
clone_size: few
j_call: TRBJ2-5
cdr3_aa: CASSEGTEETQYF
cdr3_nt: TGTGCCAGCAGTGAAGGGACAGAAGAGACCCAGTACTTC

v_call: TRBV9
d_call: -
clone_size: -
j_call: TRBJ2-7
cdr3_aa: CASSGDSYQQYF
cdr3_nt: TGTGCCAGCAGCGGCGACAGTTATCAGCAGTACTTC

v_call: TRBV6-1
d_call: -
clone_size: few
j_call: TRBJ2-5
cdr3_aa: CASSPTGPSRGYQETQYF
cdr3_nt: TGTGCCAGCAGTCCAACCGGGCCCTCCCGCGGGTACCAAGAGACCCAGTACTTC

v_call: TRBV5-1
d_call: -
clone_size: few
j_call: TRBJ2-6
cdr3_aa: CASLPSSGANVLTF
cdr3_nt: TGCGCCAGCCTACCGAGCTCTGGGGCCAACGTCCTGACTTTC

v_call: TRBV11-2
d_call: -
clone_size: few
j_call: TRBJ2-4
cdr3_aa: CASSLRRRGERDIQYF
cdr3_nt: TGTGCCAGCAGCTTAAGGAGAAGGGGAGAGAGGGACATTCAGTACTTC

v_call: TRBV24-1
d_call: TRBD1
clone_size: -
j_call: TRBJ2-2
cdr3_aa: CATSDSGQGYTGELFF
cdr3_nt: TGTGCCACCAGTGACTCGGGACAGGGGTACACCGGGGAGCTGTTTTTT

v_call: TRBV12-3/TRBV12-4
d_call: -
clone_size: -
j_call: TRBJ1-1
cdr3_aa: CASSGWERNTEAFF
cdr3_nt: TGTGCCAGCAGTGGCTGGGAGCGGAACACTGAAGCTTTCTTT

v_call: TRBV6-1
d_call: -
clone_size: -
j_call: TRBJ2-2
cdr3_aa: CASSGGTTGELFF
cdr3_nt: TGTGCCAGCAGTGGGGGGACAACCGGGGAGCTGTTTTTT

v_call: TRBV5-4
d_call: TRBD2
clone_size: -
j_call: TRBJ2-3
cdr3_aa: CASSLVLAGGTDTQYF
cdr3_nt: TGTGCCAGCAGCTTGGTACTAGCGGGCGGCACAGATACGCAGTATTTT

v_call: TRBV12-3/TRBV12-4
d_call: TRBD1
clone_size: few
j_call: TRBJ2-7
cdr3_aa: CASNNRGHEQYF
cdr3_nt: TGTGCCAGCAACAACAGGGGCCACGAGCAGTACTTC

v_call: TRBV6-1
d_call: -
clone_size: -
j_call: TRBJ1-4
cdr3_aa: CASSPSDREDEKLFF
cdr3_nt: TGTGCCAGCAGCCCATCCGATAGGGAGGATGAAAAACTGTTTTTT

v_call: TRBV20-1
d_call: TRBD2
clone_size: -
j_call: TRBJ2-2
cdr3_aa: CSAKSGRPRLTGELFF
cdr3_nt: TGCAGTGCTAAAAGCGGGAGGCCCCGTTTGACCGGGGAGCTGTTTTTT